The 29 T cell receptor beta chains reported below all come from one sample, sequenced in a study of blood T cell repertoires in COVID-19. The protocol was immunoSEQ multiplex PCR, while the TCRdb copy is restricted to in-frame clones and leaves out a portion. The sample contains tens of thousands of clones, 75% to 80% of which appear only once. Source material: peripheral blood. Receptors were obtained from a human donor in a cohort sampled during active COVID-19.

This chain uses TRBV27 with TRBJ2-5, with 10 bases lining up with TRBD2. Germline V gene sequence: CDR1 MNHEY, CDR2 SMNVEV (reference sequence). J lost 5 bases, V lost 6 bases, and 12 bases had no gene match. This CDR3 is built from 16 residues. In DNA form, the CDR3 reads TGTGCCAGCAGCACACTAGCGGGGAGCAGCGGGGAGACCCAGTACTTC. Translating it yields CASSTLAGSSGETQYF.

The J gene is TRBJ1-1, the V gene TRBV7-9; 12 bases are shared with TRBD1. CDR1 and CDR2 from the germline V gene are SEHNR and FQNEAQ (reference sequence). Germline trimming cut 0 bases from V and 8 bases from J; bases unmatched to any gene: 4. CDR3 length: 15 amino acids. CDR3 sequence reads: CASSLAGTGGLEAFF. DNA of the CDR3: TGTGCCAGCAGCTTAGCCGGGACAGGGGGCTTAGAAGCTTTCTTT.

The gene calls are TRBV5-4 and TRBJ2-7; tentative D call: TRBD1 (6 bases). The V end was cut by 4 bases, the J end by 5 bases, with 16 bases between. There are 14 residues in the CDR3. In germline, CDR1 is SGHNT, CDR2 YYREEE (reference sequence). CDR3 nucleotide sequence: TGTGCCAGCAGCATGGGGGCCACTCTCAACGAGCAGTACTTC. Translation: CASSMGATLNEQYF.

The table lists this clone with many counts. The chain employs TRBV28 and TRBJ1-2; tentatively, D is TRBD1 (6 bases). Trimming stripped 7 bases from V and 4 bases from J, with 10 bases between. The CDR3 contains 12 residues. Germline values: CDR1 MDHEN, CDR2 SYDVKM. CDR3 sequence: CASKRDTYGYTF. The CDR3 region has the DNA TGTGCCAGCAAACGGGACACCTATGGCTACACCTTC.

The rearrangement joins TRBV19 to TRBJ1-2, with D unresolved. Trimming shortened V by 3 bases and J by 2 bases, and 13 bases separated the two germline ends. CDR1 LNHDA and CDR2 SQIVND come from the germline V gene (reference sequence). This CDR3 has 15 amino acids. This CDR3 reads CASSIWPEVNYGYTF. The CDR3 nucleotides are TGTGCCAGTAGTATTTGGCCCGAAGTAAACTATGGCTACACCTTC.

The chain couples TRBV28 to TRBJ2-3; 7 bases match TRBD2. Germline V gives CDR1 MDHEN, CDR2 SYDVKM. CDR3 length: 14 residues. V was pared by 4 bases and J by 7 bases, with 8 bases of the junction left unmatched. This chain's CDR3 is CASSSGGSGNTQYF. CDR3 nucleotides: TGTGCCAGCAGTTCCGGCGGGAGTGGAAATACGCAGTATTTT.

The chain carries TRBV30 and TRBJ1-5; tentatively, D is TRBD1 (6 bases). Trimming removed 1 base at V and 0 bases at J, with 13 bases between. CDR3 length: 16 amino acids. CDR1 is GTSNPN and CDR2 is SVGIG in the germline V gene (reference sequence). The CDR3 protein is CAWSGGHEYSNQPQHF. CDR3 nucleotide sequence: TGTGCCTGGAGTGGGGGGCACGAGTATAGCAATCAGCCCCAGCATTTT.

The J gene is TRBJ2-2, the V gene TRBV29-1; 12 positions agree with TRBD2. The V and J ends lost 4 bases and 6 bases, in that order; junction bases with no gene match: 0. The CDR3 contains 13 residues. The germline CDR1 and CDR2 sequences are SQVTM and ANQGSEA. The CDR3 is CSVGLAGAGELFF. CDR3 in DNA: TGCAGCGTTGGACTAGCGGGAGCCGGGGAGCTGTTTTTT.

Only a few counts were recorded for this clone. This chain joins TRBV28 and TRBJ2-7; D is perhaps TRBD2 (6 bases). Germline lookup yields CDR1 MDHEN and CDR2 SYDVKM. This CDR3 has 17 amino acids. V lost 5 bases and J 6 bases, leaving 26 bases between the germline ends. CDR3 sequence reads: CASSESRGLGDFREQYF. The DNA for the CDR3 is TGTGCCAGCAGTGAATCGAGGGGTTTGGGGGACTTCCGCGAGCAGTACTTC.

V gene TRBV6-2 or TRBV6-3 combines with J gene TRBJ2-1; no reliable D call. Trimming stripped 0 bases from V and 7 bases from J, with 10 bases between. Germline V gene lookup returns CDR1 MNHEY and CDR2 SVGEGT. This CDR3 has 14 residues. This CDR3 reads CASSYSTAKNEQFF. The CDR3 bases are TGTGCCAGCAGTTACTCCACTGCCAAGAATGAGCAGTTCTTC.

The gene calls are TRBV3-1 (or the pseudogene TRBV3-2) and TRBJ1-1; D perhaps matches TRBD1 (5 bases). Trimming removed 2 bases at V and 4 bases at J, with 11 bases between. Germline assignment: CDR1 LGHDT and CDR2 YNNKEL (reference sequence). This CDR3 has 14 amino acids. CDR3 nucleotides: TGTGCCAGCAGCCAATTTCAGGGCATCACTGAAGCTTTCTTT. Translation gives CASSQFQGITEAFF.

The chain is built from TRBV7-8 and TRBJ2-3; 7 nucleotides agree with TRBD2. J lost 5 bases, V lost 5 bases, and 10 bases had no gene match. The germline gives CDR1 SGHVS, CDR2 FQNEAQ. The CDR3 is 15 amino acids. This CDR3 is CASSPSGSRGDTQYF. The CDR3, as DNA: TGTGCCAGCAGCCCTAGCGGTTCCCGGGGAGATACGCAGTATTTT.

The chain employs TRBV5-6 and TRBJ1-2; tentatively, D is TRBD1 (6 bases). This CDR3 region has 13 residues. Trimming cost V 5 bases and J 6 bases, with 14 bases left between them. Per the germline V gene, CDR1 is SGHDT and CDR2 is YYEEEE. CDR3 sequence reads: CASSLGGADGYTF. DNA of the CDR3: TGTGCCAGCAGTCTCGGGGGGGCTGATGGCTACACCTTC.

The CDR3 loop reads CASSVNIYSNQPQHF. Here the CDR3 DNA reads TGTGCCAGCAGTGTTAACATTTATAGCAATCAGCCCCAGCATTTT. The rearrangement uses TRBV6-1 and TRBJ1-5; D call uncertain. Germline lookup yields CDR1 MNHNS and CDR2 SASEGT. Trimming shortened V by 4 bases and J by 0 bases, and 10 bases separated the two germline ends. This CDR3 region has 15 residues.

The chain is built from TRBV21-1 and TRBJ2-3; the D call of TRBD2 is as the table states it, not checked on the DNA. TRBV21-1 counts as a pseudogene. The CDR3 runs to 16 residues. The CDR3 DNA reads TGTGCCAGCAGCAAAGAGGTGTCTAGCGGGAGTGATACGCAGTATTTT. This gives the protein CASSKEVSSGSDTQYF.

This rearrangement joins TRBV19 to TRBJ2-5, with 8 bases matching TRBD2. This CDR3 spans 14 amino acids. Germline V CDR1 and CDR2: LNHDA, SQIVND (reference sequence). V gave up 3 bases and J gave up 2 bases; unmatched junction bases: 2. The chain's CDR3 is CASSISSGQETQYF. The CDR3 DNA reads TGTGCCAGTAGTATCTCTAGCGGGCAAGAGACCCAGTACTTC.

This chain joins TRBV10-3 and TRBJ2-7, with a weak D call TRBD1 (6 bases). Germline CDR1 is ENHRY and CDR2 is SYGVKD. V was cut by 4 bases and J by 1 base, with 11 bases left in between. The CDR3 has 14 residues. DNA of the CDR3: TGTGCCATCAGTGGAAAAGGGGGATCCTACGAGCAGTACTTC. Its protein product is CAISGKGGSYEQYF.

The CDR3 sequence is CASSLASSGSWYLNIQYF. CDR3 coding DNA: TGTGCCAGCAGCTTAGCCTCTAGCGGGAGTTGGTATTTGAACATTCAGTACTTC. The rearrangement links TRBV7-2 to TRBJ2-4; 10 nucleotides align to TRBD2. The CDR3 extends over 18 amino acids. Trimming removed 0 bases from V and 7 bases from J; junction bases left unmatched: 12. Germline values: CDR1 SGHTA, CDR2 FQGNSA.

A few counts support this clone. The CDR3 protein is CASSRRDSSSYNEQFF. CDR3 nucleotide sequence: TGTGCCAGCAGCCGCCGGGACAGCAGCTCCTACAATGAGCAGTTCTTC. This sequence joins TRBV7-2 and TRBJ2-1; TRBD1 matches 7 bases. CDR3 length: 16 amino acids. The germline V gene has CDR1 SGHTA and CDR2 FQGNSA. V shed 5 bases and J 0 bases; nucleotides not matched to a gene: 7. Together with reference TRBV7-2 and TRBJ2-1, the CDR3 gives the full variable domain: GAGVSQSPSNKVTEKGKDVELRCDPISGHTALYWYRQSLGQGLEFLIYFQGNSAPDKSGLPSDRFSAERTGGSVSTLTIQRTQQEDSAVYLCASSRRDSSSYNEQFFGPGTRLTVL.

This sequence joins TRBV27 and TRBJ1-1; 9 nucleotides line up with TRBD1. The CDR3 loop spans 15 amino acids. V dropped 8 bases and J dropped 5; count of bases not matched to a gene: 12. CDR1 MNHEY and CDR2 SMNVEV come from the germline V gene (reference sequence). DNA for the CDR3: TGTGCCAGCGAAAATTCGGGACAGGGTAGGACTGAAGCTTTCTTT. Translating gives CASENSGQGRTEAFF.

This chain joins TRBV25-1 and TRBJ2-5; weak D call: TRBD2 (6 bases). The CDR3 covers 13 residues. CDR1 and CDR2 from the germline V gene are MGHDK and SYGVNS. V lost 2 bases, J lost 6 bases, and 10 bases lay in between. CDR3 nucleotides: TGTGCCAGCAGTGAAGGCGGGGTGAAGACCCAGTACTTC. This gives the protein CASSEGGVKTQYF.

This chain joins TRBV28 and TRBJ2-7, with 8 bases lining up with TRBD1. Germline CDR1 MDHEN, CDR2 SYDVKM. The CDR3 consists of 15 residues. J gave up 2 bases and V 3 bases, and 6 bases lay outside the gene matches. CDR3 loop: CASSFSDRVTYEQYF. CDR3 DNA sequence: TGTGCCAGCAGTTTTTCGGACAGGGTTACCTACGAGCAGTACTTC.

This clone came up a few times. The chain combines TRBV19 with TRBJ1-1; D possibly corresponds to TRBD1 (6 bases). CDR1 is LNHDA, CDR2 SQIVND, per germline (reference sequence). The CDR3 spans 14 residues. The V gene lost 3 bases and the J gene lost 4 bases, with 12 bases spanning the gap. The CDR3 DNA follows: TGTGCCAGTAGTATTCAGGGGCGCGGCACTGAAGCTTTCTTT. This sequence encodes CASSIQGRGTEAFF.

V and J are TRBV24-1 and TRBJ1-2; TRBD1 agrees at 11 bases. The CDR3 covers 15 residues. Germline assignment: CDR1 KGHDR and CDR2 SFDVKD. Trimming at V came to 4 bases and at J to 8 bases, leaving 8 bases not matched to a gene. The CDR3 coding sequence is TGTGCCACCAGTGACCCCCGGACAGGGGGCCAGGGCTACACCTTC. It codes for CATSDPRTGGQGYTF.

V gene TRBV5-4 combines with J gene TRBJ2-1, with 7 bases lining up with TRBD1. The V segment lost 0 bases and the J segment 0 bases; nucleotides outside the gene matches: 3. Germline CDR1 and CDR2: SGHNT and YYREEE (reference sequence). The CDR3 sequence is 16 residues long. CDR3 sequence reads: CASSLVTGSSYNEQFF. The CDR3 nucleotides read TGTGCCAGCAGCTTGGTGACAGGGAGCTCCTACAATGAGCAGTTCTTC.

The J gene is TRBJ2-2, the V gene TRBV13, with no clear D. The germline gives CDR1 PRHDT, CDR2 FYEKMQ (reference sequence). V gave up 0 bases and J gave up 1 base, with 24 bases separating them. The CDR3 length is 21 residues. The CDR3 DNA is TGTGCCAGCAGCTTAGGCCCCCCCTTCAACGACATCCTGGGGAACACCGGGGAGCTGTTTTTT. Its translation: CASSLGPPFNDILGNTGELFF.

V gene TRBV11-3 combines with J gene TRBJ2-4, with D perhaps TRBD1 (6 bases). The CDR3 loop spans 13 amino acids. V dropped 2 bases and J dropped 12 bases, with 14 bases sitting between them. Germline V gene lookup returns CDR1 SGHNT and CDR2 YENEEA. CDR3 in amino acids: CASSLTPQGGQYF. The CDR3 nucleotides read TGTGCCAGCAGCTTAACCCCGCAAGGGGGTCAGTACTTC.

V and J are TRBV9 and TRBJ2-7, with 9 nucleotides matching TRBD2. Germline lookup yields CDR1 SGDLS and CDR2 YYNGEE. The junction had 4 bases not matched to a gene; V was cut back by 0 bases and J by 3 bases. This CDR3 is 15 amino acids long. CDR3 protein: CASSVGIAGDYEQYF. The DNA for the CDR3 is TGTGCCAGCAGCGTAGGGATAGCGGGAGACTACGAGCAGTACTTC.

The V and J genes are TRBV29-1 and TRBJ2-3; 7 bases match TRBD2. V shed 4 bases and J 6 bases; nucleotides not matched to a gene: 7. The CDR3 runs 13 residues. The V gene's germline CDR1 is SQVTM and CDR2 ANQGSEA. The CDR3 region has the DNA TGCAGCGTTGTCGGCGGGAGTGGTGATACGCAGTATTTT. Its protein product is CSVVGGSGDTQYF.